The rows below give T cell receptor beta chains drawn from one sample of a study of T-cell reconstitution after alpha-beta-depleted transplantation in children. From the PCR reads, TCRdb called clonotypes with MiXCR, one entry per CDR3 protein. The sample carries about 600,000 distinct CDR3 sequences, about 10% recorded once. Source: PBMCs from the stem cell graft donor, taken from the stem cell graft. All receptors derive from a human donor who donated a stem cell graft to a child with acute myeloid leukemia. The CDR3 runs from the conserved cysteine through the conserved F or W. The D gene is left open where the match is weak. Rows may omit the clone size; those that give it use once, few, many or a size class.

many	TRBV28	-	TRBJ2-5	TGTGCCAGCACCCCTGGGGGGAGGCAGCAAGAGACCCAGTACTTC	CASTPGGRQQETQYF
few	TRBV29-1	TRBD1	TRBJ1-5	TGCAGCGCCGATACAGGGGGCATTAATCAGCCCCAGCATTTT	CSADTGGINQPQHF
once	TRBV19	-	TRBJ2-6	TGTGCCAGTAGCCTGGCAGGGGGGGGTACTGGGGCCAACGTCCTGACTTTC	CASSLAGGGTGANVLTF
-	TRBV28	TRBD2	TRBJ2-1	TGTGCCAGCAGTCTCCGACTAGCGGGAGCCCTATACAATGAGCAGTTCTTC	CASSLRLAGALYNEQFF
-	TRBV28	-	TRBJ1-4	TGTGCCAGCACCAGGGGACGGGAAAAACTGTTTTTT	CASTRGREKLFF
-	TRBV29-1	-	TRBJ2-2	TGCAGCGTTGAACCGGACGGAGGGCCCGGGGAGCTGTTTTTT	CSVEPDGGPGELFF
many	TRBV7-3	-	TRBJ2-7	TGTGCCAGCAGCTTACTTCGTTCGGGACTCTACGAGCAGTACTTC	CASSLLRSGLYEQYF
-	TRBV7-9	TRBD2	TRBJ2-2	TGTGCCAGCAGCCCCCGAGCGGGAGGCGACACCGGGGAGCTGTTTTTT	CASSPRAGGDTGELFF
few	TRBV4-2	-	TRBJ2-7	TGTGCCAGCAGCCCGTTCCTAGCGCCCAGCTCCTACGAGCAGTACTTC	CASSPFLAPSSYEQYF
-	TRBV19	-	TRBJ1-1	TGTGCCAGTAGTATTTCCCACGGGGGGGCAACGGGTACTGAAGCTTTCTTT	CASSISHGGATGTEAFF
-	TRBV14	-	TRBJ2-1	TGTGCCAGCAGCACAAGGATCGGGGAGAGCTCCTACAATGAGCAGTTCTTC	CASSTRIGESSYNEQFF
few	TRBV27	-	TRBJ1-5	TGTGCCAGCAGTTTACAGGGGCAGAGTCAGCCCCAGCATTTT	CASSLQGQSQPQHF
many	TRBV15	-	TRBJ2-3	TGTGCCACCAGCAGGCGGGACGGAGCTACAGATACGCAGTATTTT	CATSRRDGATDTQYF
few	TRBV5-1	-	TRBJ2-1	TGCGCCAGCAGCTTGGTGGTAACAGGGAGGCAGTTCTTC	CASSLVVTGRQFF
-	TRBV10-3	TRBD1	TRBJ1-2	TGTGCCATCACCGACGCCGGGACAGCTAACTATGGCTACACCTTC	CAITDAGTANYGYTF
few	TRBV29-1	-	TRBJ2-7	TGCAGCGTTGGCCCGCGGGGGGACAGTTCCTACGAGCAGTACTTC	CSVGPRGDSSYEQYF
few	TRBV5-1	TRBD2	TRBJ2-1	TGCGCCAGCAGCCCCCGACCGGGACTAGCGGGCCACAATGAGCAGTTCTTC	CASSPRPGLAGHNEQFF
-	TRBV12-3/TRBV12-4	-	TRBJ1-2	TGTGCCAGCAGTTTAGGGGGCCCAGTCAGTGGCTACACCTTC	CASSLGGPVSGYTF
many	TRBV6-5	TRBD2	TRBJ2-1	TGTGCCAGCCGACGCGGTCTAGCGGAATACAATGAGCAGTTCTTC	CASRRGLAEYNEQFF
-	TRBV30	TRBD1	TRBJ2-7	TGTGCCTGGAGCGGAGACAGGGGGCAGGGCGAGCAGTACTTC	CAWSGDRGQGEQYF
-	TRBV12-3/TRBV12-4	-	TRBJ2-5	TGTGCCAGCAGTTTGAGGACAGAGAAGGAGACCCAGTACTTC	CASSLRTEKETQYF
few	TRBV20-1	-	TRBJ1-2	TGCAGTGCTAGAGAGAGTGGGAAGGGTGACTATGGCTACACCTTC	CSARESGKGDYGYTF
many	TRBV7-2	-	TRBJ2-1	TGTGCCAGCAGCTTAGCCGGGCCCTACAATGAGCAGTTCTTC	CASSLAGPYNEQFF
few	TRBV9	-	TRBJ2-3	TGTGCCAGCAGCGTCGCCTTAGTCGGCGCAGATACGCAGTATTTT	CASSVALVGADTQYF
-	TRBV27	-	TRBJ2-2	TGTGCCAGCAGTTTACGCAGGGCCCTGACCGGGGAGCTGTTTTTT	CASSLRRALTGELFF
few	TRBV18	TRBD1	TRBJ2-7	TGTGCCAGCTCACTATTTAGGACAGGGGATCGGTCCTACGAGCAGTACTTC	CASSLFRTGDRSYEQYF
few	TRBV7-9	-	TRBJ1-5	TGTGCCAGCAGCCAATCAGAGACCGGGGGCAATCAGCCCCAGCATTTT	CASSQSETGGNQPQHF
once	TRBV30	TRBD1	TRBJ2-2	TGTGCCTGGCCCACAGGGGACGGGGAGCTGTTTTTT	CAWPTGDGELFF
-	TRBV6-2/TRBV6-3	-	TRBJ2-2	TGTGCCAGCATGGTTGTCGGGTACACCGGGGAGCTGTTTTTT	CASMVVGYTGELFF
-	TRBV5-1	-	TRBJ2-5	TGCGCCAGCAGCTTGGGCCGACAGGACCCCCAAGAGACCCAGTACTTC	CASSLGRQDPQETQYF
many	TRBV20-1	-	TRBJ2-4	TGCAGTGCTAGAGATCGGCCCAGGAAAAACATTCAGTACTTC	CSARDRPRKNIQYF
many	TRBV12-3/TRBV12-4	-	TRBJ1-1	TGTGCCAGCAGTTTCGGGGAAGGCACTGAAGCTTTCTTT	CASSFGEGTEAFF
-	TRBV9	-	TRBJ1-1	TGTGCCAGCACCCCCGGGGTTCTGAACACTGAAGCTTTCTTT	CASTPGVLNTEAFF
few	TRBV4-3	-	TRBJ1-6	TGCGCCAGCAGCCCAGGACGGCTTTATAATTCACCCCTCCACTTT	CASSPGRLYNSPLHF
many	TRBV29-1	TRBD2	TRBJ2-1	TGCAGCGTTGAAGTGAGGCCTAGCGGGACTCTTCGGACGGGGTGGGATGAGCAGTTCTTC	CSVEVRPSGTLRTGWDEQFF
few	TRBV20-1	-	TRBJ2-1	TGCAGTGCAAACGGAGTTGGGGGGGCCGGGTATAGTGAGCAGTTCTTC	CSANGVGGAGYSEQFF
-	TRBV21-1	-	TRBJ1-1	TGTGCCAGTTACGGCGCATCCAACATGAACACTGAAGCTTTCTTT	CASYGASNMNTEAFF
many	TRBV27	-	TRBJ2-3	TGTGCCAGCAGTTCCGGGACTCTTAGCACAGATACGCAGTATTTT	CASSSGTLSTDTQYF
-	TRBV12-3/TRBV12-4	TRBD1	TRBJ2-3	TGTGCCAGCAGTCGTCGACAGGGAAGGGGCACAGATACGCAGTATTTT	CASSRRQGRGTDTQYF
few	TRBV9	TRBD1	TRBJ2-2	TGTGCCAGCAGCGTAGTACAGGGGGACACCGGGGAGCTGTTTTTT	CASSVVQGDTGELFF
-	TRBV9	TRBD2	TRBJ2-1	TGTGCCAGCAATGAGGCGGGAGCAGTTAATGAGCAGTTCTTC	CASNEAGAVNEQFF
-	TRBV3-1	TRBD2	TRBJ2-3	TGTGCCAGCAGCCCGGGACTAGCGGGAGGGCCAGGGTTGGCAGATACGCAGTATTTT	CASSPGLAGGPGLADTQYF
many	TRBV10-3	TRBD1	TRBJ1-4	TGTGCCATCAGTGTCAACAGGGGTCAATCTGGAAAACTGTTTTTT	CAISVNRGQSGKLFF
-	TRBV20-1	TRBD2	TRBJ2-3	TGCAGTGCTAGCCCAGCGGGAGCGTTGGCGCAGTATTTT	CSASPAGALAQYF
few	TRBV5-1	TRBD2	TRBJ2-7	TGCGCCAGCAGCTTGGTTTCCCGGGAGGGCCTTGGAGAGCAGTACTTC	CASSLVSREGLGEQYF
few	TRBV7-3	-	TRBJ1-1	TGTGCCAGCAGCTTAAAGGGGCTGGGGGGTCTATTTAACACTGAAGCTTTCTTT	CASSLKGLGGLFNTEAFF
many	TRBV29-1	TRBD1	TRBJ2-5	TGCAGCGTTGAAAGAGGACAGGAAGAGACCCAGTACTTC	CSVERGQEETQYF
few	TRBV29-1	-	TRBJ2-5	TGCAGCTCGCTAGGGGGGGGAGGGGAGACCCAGTACTTC	CSSLGGGGETQYF
-	TRBV3-1	-	TRBJ2-3	TGTGCCAGCAGCCAAGATCGATTTCCCTCGGGGACGCAGTATTTT	CASSQDRFPSGTQYF
many	TRBV20-1	-	TRBJ1-1	TGCAGTGCTAGAGGGGGCTTGGGCACTGAAGCTTTCTTT	CSARGGLGTEAFF
many	TRBV4-2	TRBD2	TRBJ2-5	TGTGCCAGCAGCCAAGATTCGGCTAGCGGGAGGGTGGGAGAGACCCAGTACTTC	CASSQDSASGRVGETQYF
few	TRBV29-1	-	TRBJ2-2	TGCAGCGTTGGGGTAGCGTGGAACACCGGGGAGCTGTTTTTT	CSVGVAWNTGELFF
-	TRBV18	-	TRBJ2-7	TGTGCCAGCTCAGTAGGACCGTCCTACGAGCAGTACTTC	CASSVGPSYEQYF